The entry that follows covers one TCR beta chain sequence. No antigen is known for it. This record comes from a study of shared clonotypes between healthy human individuals. This CDR3 is 14 amino acids long. Per the germline V gene, CDR1 is SGHDT and CDR2 is YYEEEE. V trimming: 1 base; J trimming: 6 bases; junction bases outside the gene matches: 3. Study-wide findings and caveats: Depth of sequencing was expected to influence donor clonotype sharing. The small donor group covered limited genetic and exposure diversity.

Authors' methods: Junction-only sequences without quality scores were provided by ImmunoSEQ, so filtering was different. Clones were read by immunoSEQ multiplex PCR, and TCRdb kept only the in-frame ones, dropping some. The V and J calls and the clone size are those of that table, but D and trimming were determined from the DNA. The table shows 450,000 to 500,000 clones, with about three quarters occurring only once. Donors, without exception, were Caucasian adults residing in Nashville, Tennessee. V and J are TRBV5-6 and TRBJ2-7; the match to TRBD2 covers 11 bases. The sequenced sample consisted of PBMCs. The source of this sequence is a middle-aged woman in good health. Some clones in this sample may be carry-over from other donors' samples. The CDR3 protein is CASSLLAGGGEQYF. The CDR3 nucleotides are TGTGCCAGCAGCTTGCTAGCGGGAGGTGGCGAGCAGTACTTC.